The next 25 T cell receptor beta chains were all read from a single sample in a study of tumor-infiltrating lymphocytes in primary liver carcinoma listed by TCRdb under 2017. TCRdb names Illumina HiSeq 2500 as the instrument used. A constant-region primer and ProtoScript II reverse transcriptase were used to reverse-transcribe TCRbeta-specific cDNA from approximately 550 ng total RNA. Three nested multiplex PCR rounds, following a slightly modified ARM-PCR procedure, were used to build the TCRbeta libraries. Multiplex TRBV1-TRBV30 forward primers and a Cbeta reverse primer were used in the first two PCR rounds, each of which was run for 9 to 11 cycles. The public sequencing data were trimmed at Q25 with fastp and processed into clonotypes with MiXCR by TCRdb, which kept only in-frame beta chains. One record per CDR3 amino acid sequence lists the most common genes and DNA. Counted in this sample were 150,000 to 200,000 distinct CDR3 sequences; around 85% of them appeared once. About a sixth of the sample comes from the top ten.

Without any cell sorting, total RNA and DNA were extracted together from about 20-30 mg of bulk tissue using the AllPrep DNA/RNA mini kit. The sample taken for sequencing was tumor tissue from primary liver carcinoma. These TCRs come from a man between 40 and 49 years old with primary liver carcinoma and hepatitis B virus infection.

This clonotype was seen a single time. A read error is possible here, since a much larger clone lies one base away. The chain carries TRBV5-1 and TRBJ2-2, with D hard to call. There are 12 residues in the CDR3. Germline V gene lookup returns CDR1 SGHRS and CDR2 YFSETQ. V lost 2 bases and J 8 bases, leaving 7 bases between the germline ends. The CDR3 bases are TGCGCCAGCAGCTTAGGTTGGGGGGAGCTGTTTTTT. Residues: CASSLGWGELFF.

A remark on this clonotype: As the CDR3 is not closed by the conserved phenylalanine or tryptophan, this likely results from a read error. This chain connects TRBV5-1 to TRBJ2-2, with D possibly matching TRBD1 (5 bases). Looked up from germline, CDR1 is SGHRS and CDR2 is YFSETQ. This CDR3 comprises 16 residues. With 2 bases removed from V and 12 bases from J, the gap between germline ends came to 23 bases. CDR3 coding DNA: TGCGCCAGCAGCTTACATCACAGGACGACCACCGAGAAGCTGTTTGTT. Amino acid sequence: CASSLHHRTTTEKLFV.

In nucleotides, the CDR3 is TGTGCCAGCAGTTGGCGGATCACTGAAGCTTTCTTT. Its protein is CASSWRITEAFF. This sequence joins TRBV12-3 or TRBV12-4 and TRBJ1-1; D remains ambiguous. CDR3 length equals 12 residues. Trimming left V 4 bases short and J 4 bases short, with 7 bases between.

J is TRBJ2-1 and V is TRBV24-1; D unclear. The CDR3 has 11 residues. V lost 1 base, J lost 13 bases, and 7 bases lay in between. From germline, CDR1 is KGHDR and CDR2 SFDVKD. The CDR3 is CATSDLNDQFF. CDR3 DNA sequence: TGTGCCACCAGTGATTTAAACGATCAGTTCTTC.

The J gene is TRBJ2-3, the V gene TRBV4-2; a possible D gene is TRBD2 (6 bases). Germline V lookup: CDR1 LGHNA, CDR2 YNFKEQ. The CDR3 contains 15 residues. Trimming took off 4 bases at V and 4 bases at J, with 15 bases between the two ends. DNA of the CDR3: TGTGCCAGCAGCCCATGGGCGGGACTCGCAGATACGCAGTATTTT. This translates into CASSPWAGLADTQYF.

A word on this clonotype: Because the CDR3 is missing its conserved closing phenylalanine or tryptophan, this is likely a read error. This chain joins TRBV29-1 and TRBJ1-3; D unresolved. The CDR3 contains 12 residues. The V and J ends lost 6 bases and 6 bases respectively, with 12 bases between them. Germline values: CDR1 SQVTM, CDR2 ANQGSEA. The CDR3 nucleotides are TGCAGCGTAATGTTTAGTGAAAACACCATATATTTA. This gives the protein CSVMFSENTIYL.

On this clonotype: The CDR3 does not close with the conserved phenylalanine or tryptophan, likely indicating a read error. This sequence joins TRBV29-1 and TRBJ2-7, with D tentatively TRBD2 (6 bases). Germline CDR1 reads SQVTM; CDR2 reads ANQGSEA. The CDR3 contains 13 residues. Trimming shortened V by 6 bases and J by 2 bases, and 14 bases separated the two germline ends. The CDR3 loop reads CSVWGVPTYEQYY. In DNA, the CDR3 is TGCAGCGTCTGGGGGGTACCGACCTACGAGCAGTACTAC.

A note on this clonotype: This likely comes from a read error, as the CDR3 has no conserved phenylalanine or tryptophan at its end. The chain recombines TRBV6-1 with TRBJ2-7; D possibly corresponds to TRBD2 (6 bases). Germline CDR1 reads MNHNS; CDR2 reads SASEGT. The CDR3 sequence is 15 residues long. The CDR3 spells CAGSENVGGTYEQYY. Written as DNA, the CDR3 is TGTGCCGGCAGTGAAAACGTCGGGGGTACCTACGAGCAGTACTAC.

This clonotype was seen a handful of times. A read error may explain this, as a much larger clone is one base away. The V call is TRBV5-6, the J call TRBJ2-7; the D is unclear. The CDR3 loop spans 12 amino acids. V shed 4 bases and J shed 5 bases, with 10 bases lying between them. The V gene's germline CDR1 is SGHDT and CDR2 YYEEEE. In DNA, the CDR3 is TGTGCCAGCAGCCAAATATCCCACGAGCAGTACTTC. Its translation: CASSQISHEQYF. Using reference TRBV5-6 and TRBJ2-7 for the parts outside the CDR3, the full variable domain is DAGVTQSPTHLIKTRGQQVTLRCSPKSGHDTVSWYQQALGQGPQFIFQYYEEEERQRGNFPDRFSGHQFPNYSSELNVNALLLGDSALYLCASSQISHEQYFGPGTRLTVT.

As to this clonotype: One junction end disagrees with the germline gene, perhaps due to a read error. The chain couples TRBV2 to TRBJ1-5; D gene ambiguous. CDR1 SNHLY and CDR2 FYNNEI come from the germline V gene. The CDR3 runs to 13 residues. The CDR3 bases are TGTGCCAGCAAGAGAGACAACAATCAGCACCAGCATTTT. Translating gives CASKRDNNQHQHF.

Notes on this clonotype: The junction does not match germline at one end; this may be a read error. The gene calls are TRBV14 and TRBJ1-5; TRBD1 might be the D (6 bases). The CDR3 runs 13 residues. The germline V gene encodes CDR1 SGHDN and CDR2 FVKESK. The CDR3 sequence: CASSQGQDQSQHF. DNA of the CDR3: TGTGCCAGCAGCCAAGGACAGGATCAGTCCCAGCATTTT.

The genes are TRBV24-1 and TRBJ2-7; perhaps D is TRBD1 or TRBD2 (5 bases each). Germline CDR1 is KGHDR and CDR2 is SFDVKD. The CDR3 has 11 amino acids. Trimming pared 9 bases from V and 6 bases from J, leaving 11 bases between. CDR3 DNA sequence: TGTGCCACCGAGGCAGGGAGCGAGCAGTACTTC. It translates to CATEAGSEQYF.

The chain couples TRBV10-3 to TRBJ1-1, with 7 positions matching TRBD1. The germline V gene encodes CDR1 ENHRY and CDR2 SYGVKD. This CDR3 is 16 amino acids long. The ends lost 10 bases at V and 0 bases at J; junction bases unmatched: 14. Written as DNA, the CDR3 is TGTGCCACCAGGGGGAGCTCACAGGGGTTGAACACTGAAGCTTTCTTT. Protein sequence: CATRGSSQGLNTEAFF.

Concerning this clonotype itself: The junction departs from the called germline gene at one end, perhaps through a read error. The chain uses TRBV29-1 and TRBJ2-1; no reliable D call. This CDR3 has 15 amino acids. Per the germline V gene, CDR1 is SQVTM and CDR2 is ANQGSEA. The CDR3 here is CSVDLSWANANEQCF. CDR3 DNA: TGCAGCGTTGATCTTTCTTGGGCCAATGCCAATGAGCAGTGCTTC.

The rearrangement joins TRBV11-1 to TRBJ2-3; D not resolved. Trimming cost V 4 bases and J 14 bases, with 34 bases left between them. Germline CDR1 SGHAT, CDR2 FQDESV (reference sequence). This CDR3 is built from 18 residues. The CDR3 sequence: CASSSGSSVGARTDARYF. CDR3 in DNA: TGTGCCAGCAGCTCTGGAAGCTCTGTAGGAGCCCGCACAGATGCGCGGTATTTT.

A word on this clonotype: Given a much more abundant clone one base away, this may be a read error. This CDR3 fails to terminate in the conserved phenylalanine or tryptophan, so it likely reflects a read error. The gene calls are TRBV19 and TRBJ1-1; D might be TRBD1 (5 bases). Germline V lookup: CDR1 LNHDA, CDR2 SQIVND (reference sequence). The CDR3 totals 14 residues. Deletions cut 3 bases from V and 0 bases from J, with 8 bases between. The CDR3 loop reads CASSIWGLNTEAFI. The CDR3, as DNA: TGTGCCAGTAGTATCTGGGGGTTGAACACTGAAGCTTTCATT.

The chain couples TRBV11-3 to TRBJ2-1, with 11 bases aligning to TRBD2. The germline CDR1 and CDR2 sequences are SGHNT and YENEEA. This CDR3 contains 16 residues. The CDR3 loop reads CPNSLGIAGGRSGQFF. The CDR3 DNA reads TGTCCCAACAGCTTAGGTATAGCGGGAGGGCGAAGTGGGCAGTTCTTC.

The J gene is TRBJ1-6, the V gene TRBV4-1; TRBD1 matches 11 bases. The CDR3 consists of 17 residues. Trimming at V came to 3 bases and at J to 10 bases, leaving 11 bases not matched to a gene. CDR1 and CDR2 (germline): MGHRA, YSYEKL. The CDR3 spells CASSQDRGRSMKSPLHF. Here the CDR3 DNA reads TGCGCCAGCAGCCAGGACAGGGGGCGATCTATGAAGTCACCCCTCCACTTT.

On this clonotype: Relative to the germline gene, one junction end is altered; a read error may explain this. The chain employs TRBV11-1 and TRBJ2-1; TRBD2 matches at 9 bases. Looked up from germline, CDR1 is SGHAT and CDR2 is FQDESV (reference sequence). The CDR3 length is 13 residues. The CDR3 sequence is CVNSAGGSNEQFF. The CDR3 DNA follows: TGTGTCAACAGCGCGGGAGGGTCGAATGAACAGTTCTTC. The entire variable domain, with the rest obtained from reference TRBV11-1 and TRBJ2-1, is as follows: EAEVAQSPRYKITEKSQAVAFWCDPISGHATLYWYRQILGQGPELLVQFQDESVVDDSQLPKDRFSAERLKGVDSTLKIQPAELGDSAMYLCVNSAGGSNEQFFGPGTRLTVL.

In regard to this clonotype: At one end the junction does not follow the germline gene, possibly because of a read error. The V gene is TRBV5-1, the J gene TRBJ2-1; 12 bases match TRBD2. This CDR3 contains 16 residues. Per germline, CDR1 SGHRS and CDR2 YFSETQ. The CDR3 loop reads CASTFGLAGTYNEQFF. The CDR3 DNA reads TGTGCCAGCACCTTCGGACTAGCGGGGACCTACAATGAGCAGTTCTTC.

Points on this clonotype: A read error may explain this, as a much larger clone is one base away. The chain employs TRBV28 and TRBJ2-1; D possibly uses TRBD1 or TRBD2 (6 bases each). Germline V gene data show CDR1 as MDHEN and CDR2 as SYDVKM. CDR3 length: 14 amino acids. The V end was cut by 6 bases, the J end by 11 bases, with 20 bases between. Here the CDR3 reads CASRPRGPTHQQFF. CDR3 DNA sequence: TGTGCCAGCAGACCTCGGGGGCCCACCCATCAGCAGTTCTTC.

A note on this clonotype: One end of the junction varies from germline; a read error may be responsible. The chain has TRBV7-2 and TRBJ1-5; D ambiguous. The germline CDR1 and CDR2 sequences are SGHTA and FQGNSA. The CDR3 totals 13 residues. The CDR3 reads CASSLGSYQPQHF. The CDR3 DNA is TGTGCCAGCAGCTTAGGTAGCTATCAGCCCCAGCATTTT. The complete variable domain, with remaining parts taken from reference TRBV7-2 and TRBJ1-5, reads GAGVSQSPSNKVTEKGKDVELRCDPISGHTALYWYRQSLGQGLEFLIYFQGNSAPDKSGLPSDRFSAERTGGSVSTLTIQRTQQEDSAVYLCASSLGSYQPQHFGDGTRLSIL.

This sequence joins TRBV29-1 and TRBJ2-7, with 8 nucleotides matching TRBD2. Germline-derived CDR1 and CDR2 are SQVTM and ANQGSEA. V lost 4 bases, J lost 5 bases, and 13 bases stayed unmatched. CDR3 length equals 15 residues. CDR3 nucleotide sequence: TGCAGCGTTGTGGGGATTAGCGGGATTTTCAACGAGCAGTACTTC. It codes for CSVVGISGIFNEQYF.

This chain connects TRBV6-6 to TRBJ1-2; possibly TRBD1 for D (5 bases). Germline CDR1 reads MNHNY; CDR2 reads SVGAGI (reference sequence). V was cut by 6 bases and J by 4 bases, with 15 bases left in between. CDR3 size: 14 residues. The CDR3 DNA reads as TGTGCCAGCAGCCCCCTCAGGGACGTCTATGGCTACACCTTC. This gives the protein CASSPLRDVYGYTF.

Comments on this clonotype: The junction departs from germline at one end; a sequencing error may be responsible. V gene TRBV6-1 combines with J gene TRBJ2-5; 10 bases fit TRBD2. The CDR3 is 15 amino acids. From germline, CDR1 is MNHNS and CDR2 SASEGT. This CDR3 is CASRDLAGDQETQNF. The CDR3 region has the DNA TGTGCCAGCCGTGATCTAGCGGGGGACCAAGAGACCCAAAACTTC.